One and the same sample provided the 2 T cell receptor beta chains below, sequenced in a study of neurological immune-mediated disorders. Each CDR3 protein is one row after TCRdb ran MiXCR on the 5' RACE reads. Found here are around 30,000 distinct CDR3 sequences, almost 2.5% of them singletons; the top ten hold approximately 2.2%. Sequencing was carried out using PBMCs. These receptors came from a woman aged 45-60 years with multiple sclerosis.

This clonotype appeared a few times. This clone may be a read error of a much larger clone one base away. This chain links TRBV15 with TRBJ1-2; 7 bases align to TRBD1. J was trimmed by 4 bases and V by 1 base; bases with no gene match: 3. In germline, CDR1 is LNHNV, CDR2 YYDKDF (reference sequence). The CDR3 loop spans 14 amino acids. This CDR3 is CATSRVKGAYGYTF. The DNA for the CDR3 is TGTGCCACCAGCAGAGTAAAGGGGGCCTATGGCTACACCTTC.

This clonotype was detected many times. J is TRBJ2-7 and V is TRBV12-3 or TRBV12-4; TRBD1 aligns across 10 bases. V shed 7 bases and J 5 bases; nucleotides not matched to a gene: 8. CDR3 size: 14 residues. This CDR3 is CASTPPGQGHEQYF. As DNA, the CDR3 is TGTGCCAGCACCCCCCCGGGACAGGGGCACGAGCAGTACTTC.